Listed below are T cell receptor beta chains from one sample, sequenced in a study of shared clonotypes between healthy human individuals. TCRdb keeps only in-frame clones here, not all; method: immunoSEQ multiplex PCR. Of about 1.4 million clones in the sample, around 95% were seen once. Material: naive CD4+ T cells sorted from blood. These receptors came from a man aged 25 to 40 in good health. The CDR3 runs from the conserved cysteine through the conserved F or W. The D gene is left open where the match is weak. Clone size is given for some rows only: seen once, a few or many times, or a class if the clone is expanded.

j_gene | d_gene | len | v_gene | abundance | CDR3aa | CDR3nt
TRBJ1-1 | - | 14 | TRBV5-1 | once | CASSFQGTGTEAFF | TGCGCCAGCAGCTTCCAGGGGACGGGGACTGAAGCTTTCTTT
TRBJ1-4 | - | 12 | TRBV29-1 | - | CSVVSGASQLFF | TGCAGCGTTGTTTCGGGGGCTAGTCAACTGTTTTTT
TRBJ2-3 | - | 15 | TRBV5-1 | - | CASSLELGARDTQYF | TGCGCCAGCAGCTTGGAGCTGGGGGCAAGGGATACGCAGTATTTT
TRBJ2-2 | - | 16 | TRBV6-4 | - | CASSEHTVGASGELFF | TGTGCCAGCAGCGAACACACGGTCGGGGCCTCCGGGGAGCTGTTTTTT
TRBJ2-7 | - | 14 | TRBV6-1 | - | CASTNGGAPHEQYF | TGTGCCAGCACCAATGGGGGGGCGCCCCACGAGCAGTACTTC
TRBJ1-4 | TRBD1 | 13 | TRBV6-5 | - | CASGGQANEKLFF | TGTGCCAGCGGGGGACAGGCTAATGAAAAACTGTTTTTT
TRBJ2-1 | - | 17 | TRBV5-5 | - | CASSLPRAKRTHNEQFF | TGTGCCAGCAGCTTGCCGCGGGCCAAACGGACCCACAATGAGCAGTTCTTC
TRBJ2-7 | TRBD1 | 16 | TRBV18 | - | CASSSFDRGRTYEQYF | TGTGCCAGCTCATCTTTTGACAGGGGGCGTACCTACGAGCAGTACTTC
TRBJ2-3 | - | 12 | TRBV5-1 | - | CASSIEGDTQYF | TGCGCCAGCAGCATCGAGGGAGATACGCAGTATTTT
TRBJ2-3 | - | 13 | TRBV7-9 | - | CASSLEVPDTQYF | TGTGCCAGCAGCTTAGAGGTTCCGGATACGCAGTATTTT
TRBJ1-5 | - | 14 | TRBV19 | - | CASSMLTGDQPQHF | TGTGCCAGTAGTATGTTGACAGGAGATCAGCCCCAGCATTTT
TRBJ1-5 | - | 13 | TRBV30 | - | CAFSPGSNQPQHF | TGTGCCTTCTCCCCGGGGAGTAATCAGCCCCAGCATTTT
TRBJ2-7 | - | 14 | TRBV15 | - | CATSRETVSREQYF | TGTGCCACCAGCAGAGAGACAGTCTCTCGCGAGCAGTACTTC
TRBJ1-1 | TRBD1 | 15 | TRBV18 | - | CASSPSPGGNTEAFF | TGTGCCAGCTCGCCCTCACCAGGGGGGAACACTGAAGCTTTCTTT
TRBJ2-1 | TRBD2 | 17 | TRBV27 | - | CASRLDQLAGGDNEQFF | TGTGCCAGCAGGCTGGATCAACTAGCGGGAGGGGACAATGAGCAGTTCTTC
TRBJ2-7 | - | 12 | TRBV14 | - | CASSHGIYEQYF | TGTGCCAGCAGCCACGGGATCTACGAGCAGTACTTC
TRBJ2-7 | - | 15 | TRBV19 | once | CASSKSLSGGYEQYF | TGTGCCAGTAGTAAATCTCTGTCAGGAGGCTACGAGCAGTACTTC
TRBJ1-1 | - | 14 | TRBV28 | - | CASSFPGTLGRAFF | TGTGCCAGCAGTTTTCCGGGGACATTGGGGAGAGCTTTCTTT
TRBJ1-3 | - | 13 | TRBV2 | - | CASIRGSGNTIYF | TGTGCCAGCATCAGAGGGTCTGGAAACACCATATATTTT
TRBJ2-6 | - | 16 | TRBV18 | - | CASSPRGSPGANVLTF | TGTGCCAGCTCACCAAGGGGTTCTCCTGGGGCCAACGTCCTGACTTTC
TRBJ2-7 | - | 13 | TRBV19 | - | CASSAREAYEQYF | TGTGCCAGTAGTGCGAGGGAGGCCTACGAGCAGTACTTC
TRBJ2-1 | TRBD2 | 16 | TRBV5-4 | - | CASSFGGPSGYNEQFF | TGTGCCAGCAGCTTCGGCGGGCCTAGCGGATACAATGAGCAGTTCTTC
TRBJ2-3 | TRBD2 | 16 | TRBV28 | - | CASSTRLAGGTDTQYF | TGTGCCAGCAGCACAAGGCTAGCGGGAGGCACAGATACGCAGTATTTT
TRBJ2-1 | - | 16 | TRBV5-8 | - | CASSSRRGSSYNEQFF | TGTGCCAGCAGCTCCCGCAGGGGAAGCTCCTACAATGAGCAGTTCTTC
TRBJ2-1 | TRBD2 | 16 | TRBV7-6 | - | CASSPRGGSSYNEQFF | TGTGCCAGCAGCCCGCGAGGCGGGAGCTCCTACAATGAGCAGTTCTTC
TRBJ2-1 | - | 14 | TRBV7-2 | - | CASTTQAFNNEQFF | TGTGCCAGCACCACCCAGGCGTTTAACAATGAGCAGTTCTTC
TRBJ1-2 | - | 14 | TRBV5-4 | - | CASSRDIDSSGYTF | TGTGCCAGCAGCAGGGACATCGATAGCAGTGGCTACACCTTC
TRBJ1-2 | - | 15 | TRBV7-9 | - | CASSPRSLDTSGYTF | TGTGCCAGCAGCCCCCGATCCCTAGACACGAGCGGCTACACCTTC
TRBJ2-1 | TRBD2 | 14 | TRBV6-1 | - | CASRVAGTYNEQFF | TGTGCCAGTCGGGTAGCGGGGACCTACAATGAGCAGTTCTTC
TRBJ1-2 | TRBD1 | 14 | TRBV27 | - | CASSRDRENYGYTF | TGTGCCAGCAGTAGGGACAGGGAAAACTATGGCTACACCTTC
TRBJ2-1 | - | 13 | TRBV28 | - | CASFSVSYNEQFF | TGTGCCAGTTTCTCAGTCTCCTACAATGAGCAGTTCTTC
TRBJ2-1 | TRBD2 | 15 | TRBV6-6 | - | CASTQGLAGPSEQFF | TGTGCCAGCACCCAGGGACTAGCGGGACCCAGTGAGCAGTTCTTC
TRBJ2-7 | TRBD2 | 17 | TRBV4-3 | - | CASSQDLTSGRIYEQYF | TGCGCCAGCAGCCAAGATTTGACTAGCGGGCGTATCTACGAGCAGTACTTC
TRBJ2-3 | - | 12 | TRBV11-2 | - | CASSWGTDTQYF | TGTGCCAGCAGCTGGGGGACAGATACGCAGTATTTT
TRBJ2-1 | TRBD2 | 23 | TRBV27 | - | CASRILRRGLAGGPTVSYNEQFF | TGTGCCAGCAGAATTCTCAGGAGGGGACTAGCGGGAGGGCCTACCGTCTCCTACAATGAGCAGTTCTTC
TRBJ2-5 | TRBD1 | 15 | TRBV7-9 | - | CASSSHRDRQETQYF | TGTGCCAGCAGCTCCCACCGGGACAGACAAGAGACCCAGTACTTC
TRBJ2-1 | - | 11 | TRBV18 | - | CASLLTNEQFF | TGTGCCAGCCTACTAACCAATGAGCAGTTCTTC
TRBJ2-2 | TRBD1 | 16 | TRBV11-3 | - | CASSFGTVQGKGELFF | TGTGCCAGCAGCTTCGGGACAGTACAAGGGAAAGGGGAGCTGTTTTTT
TRBJ2-7 | TRBD1 | 14 | TRBV6-1 | - | CGIVTGTGTYEQYF | TGTGGAATAGTTACCGGGACAGGGACCTACGAGCAGTACTTC
TRBJ1-1 | - | 14 | TRBV19 | - | CASSRTTGNTEAFF | TGTGCCAGTAGTCGAACTACAGGGAACACTGAAGCTTTCTTT
TRBJ1-2 | - | 15 | TRBV28 | - | CASSLWGTTNYGYTF | TGTGCCAGCAGTTTATGGGGAACAACCAACTATGGCTACACCTTC
TRBJ1-1 | - | 14 | TRBV6-5 | - | CASSRGHPNTEAFF | TGTGCCAGCAGTCGGGGACACCCGAACACTGAAGCTTTCTTT
TRBJ2-7 | - | 16 | TRBV7-2 | - | CASSLDSGGVPYEQYF | TGTGCCAGCAGCTTAGATTCCGGTGGGGTCCCCTACGAGCAGTACTTC
TRBJ2-2 | TRBD2 | 16 | TRBV5-6 | - | CASSSGLAGVTGELFF | TGTGCCAGCAGCAGCGGACTAGCGGGAGTCACCGGGGAGCTGTTTTTT
TRBJ2-5 | TRBD1 | 15 | TRBV18 | - | CASSPPRDREETQYF | TGTGCCAGCTCACCACCCCGGGACAGGGAAGAGACCCAGTACTTC
TRBJ2-1 | TRBD2 | 16 | TRBV5-1 | - | CASSSLTSGSYNEQFF | TGCGCCAGCAGCTCGCTGACTAGCGGGAGCTACAATGAGCAGTTCTTC
TRBJ2-7 | TRBD1 | 14 | TRBV6-5 | once | CASSAGTGLLGQYF | TGTGCCAGCAGTGCCGGGACAGGACTTCTAGGGCAGTACTTC
TRBJ1-5 | TRBD1 | 14 | TRBV19 | - | CASSMGQGGQPQHF | TGTGCCAGTAGTATGGGACAGGGCGGGCAGCCCCAGCATTTT
TRBJ2-7 | TRBD2 | 17 | TRBV2 | - | CASSLGLAGVHSYEQYF | TGTGCCAGCTCCCTGGGACTAGCGGGAGTCCACTCCTACGAGCAGTACTTC
TRBJ2-5 | TRBD2 | 19 | TRBV7-2 | - | CASSPSWEKGAGEEETQYF | TGTGCCAGCAGCCCGAGTTGGGAAAAAGGGGCGGGAGAGGAAGAGACCCAGTACTTC
TRBJ2-2 | TRBD1 | 15 | TRBV7-7 | - | CASSRRTGDTGELFF | TGTGCCAGCAGCCGAAGGACAGGGGATACCGGGGAGCTGTTTTTT
TRBJ2-1 | - | 17 | TRBV18 | - | CASSSKVHGLLYNEQFF | TGTGCCAGCTCTTCCAAGGTACACGGCCTTTTATACAATGAGCAGTTCTTC
TRBJ1-2 | TRBD1 | 14 | TRBV10-3 | - | CAISDRGLDYGYTF | TGTGCCATCAGTGACAGGGGGCTCGACTATGGCTACACCTTC